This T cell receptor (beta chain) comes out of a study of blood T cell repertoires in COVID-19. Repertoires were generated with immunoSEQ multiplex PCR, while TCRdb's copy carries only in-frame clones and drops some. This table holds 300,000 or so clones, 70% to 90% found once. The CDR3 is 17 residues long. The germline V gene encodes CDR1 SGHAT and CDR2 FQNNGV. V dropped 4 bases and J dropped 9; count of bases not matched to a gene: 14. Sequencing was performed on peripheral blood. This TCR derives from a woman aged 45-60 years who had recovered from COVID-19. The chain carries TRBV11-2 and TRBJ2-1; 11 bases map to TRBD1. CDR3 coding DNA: TGTGCCAGCAGCTCTAGCCTCCGGACAGGGGGCCTCGGTGAGCAGTTCTTC. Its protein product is CASSSSLRTGGLGEQFF.